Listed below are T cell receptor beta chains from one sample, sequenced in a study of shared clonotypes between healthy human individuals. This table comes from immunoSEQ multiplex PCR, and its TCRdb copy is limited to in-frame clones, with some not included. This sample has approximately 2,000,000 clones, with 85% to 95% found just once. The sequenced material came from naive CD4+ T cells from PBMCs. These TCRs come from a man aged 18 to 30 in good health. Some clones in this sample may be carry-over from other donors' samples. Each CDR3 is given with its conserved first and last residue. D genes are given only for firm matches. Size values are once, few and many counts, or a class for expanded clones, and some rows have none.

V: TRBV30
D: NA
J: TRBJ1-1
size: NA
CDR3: CAWREVNTEAFF
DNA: TGTGCCTGGAGGGAGGTGAACACTGAAGCTTTCTTT

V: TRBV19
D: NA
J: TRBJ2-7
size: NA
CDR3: CASSQRGYEQYF
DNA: TGTGCCAGTTCGCAGAGGGGCTACGAGCAGTACTTC

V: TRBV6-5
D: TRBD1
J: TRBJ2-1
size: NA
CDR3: CASRDRGYNEQFF
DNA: TGTGCCAGCAGGGACAGGGGTTACAATGAGCAGTTCTTC

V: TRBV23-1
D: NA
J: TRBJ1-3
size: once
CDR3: CASSQSRPAGNTIYF
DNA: TGCGCCAGCAGTCAATCTCGGCCAGCGGGAAACACCATATATTTT

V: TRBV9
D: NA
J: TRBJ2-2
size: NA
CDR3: CASSVISGAGELFF
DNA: TGTGCCAGCAGCGTGATCTCTGGGGCCGGGGAGCTGTTTTTT

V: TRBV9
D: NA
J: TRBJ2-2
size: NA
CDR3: CASSGDRITNTGELFF
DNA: TGTGCCAGCAGCGGAGACAGGATAACGAACACCGGGGAGCTGTTTTTT

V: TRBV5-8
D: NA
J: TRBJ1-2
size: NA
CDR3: CASSLEAGYYGYTF
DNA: TGTGCCAGCAGCTTGGAAGCGGGTTACTATGGCTACACCTTC

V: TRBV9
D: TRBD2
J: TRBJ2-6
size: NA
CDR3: CASSVESSGMTSGANVLTF
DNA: TGTGCCAGCAGCGTAGAGTCTAGCGGGATGACCTCTGGGGCCAACGTCCTGACTTTC

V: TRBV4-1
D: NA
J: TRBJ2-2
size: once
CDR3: CATVAPGGELFF
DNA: TGCGCCACCGTGGCCCCCGGCGGGGAGCTGTTTTTT

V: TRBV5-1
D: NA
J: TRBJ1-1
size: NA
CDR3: CASSLWQGSTEAFF
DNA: TGCGCCAGCAGCTTGTGGCAGGGTAGTACTGAAGCTTTCTTT

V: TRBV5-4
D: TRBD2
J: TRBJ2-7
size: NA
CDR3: CASSLAAGASYEQYF
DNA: TGTGCCAGCAGCTTGGCGGCGGGAGCCTCCTACGAGCAGTACTTC

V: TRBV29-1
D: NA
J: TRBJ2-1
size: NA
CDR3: CSVVWGSSYNEQFF
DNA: TGCAGCGTTGTCTGGGGGAGTTCCTACAATGAGCAGTTCTTC

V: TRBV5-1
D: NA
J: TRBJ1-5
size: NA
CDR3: CASSLQGAQPQHF
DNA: TGCGCCAGCAGCTTGCAGGGCGCTCAGCCCCAGCATTTT

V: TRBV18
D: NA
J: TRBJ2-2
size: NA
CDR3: CASSPTQANTGELFF
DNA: TGTGCCAGCTCACCGACACAGGCGAACACCGGGGAGCTGTTTTTT

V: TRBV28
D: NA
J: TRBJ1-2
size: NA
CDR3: CASSLSGAPNYGYTF
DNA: TGTGCCAGCAGTTTATCGGGGGCCCCTAACTATGGCTACACCTTC

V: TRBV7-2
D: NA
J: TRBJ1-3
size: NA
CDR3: CASSPGGRKPPNTIYF
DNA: TGTGCCAGCAGCCCTGGGGGTAGAAAACCCCCAAACACCATATATTTT

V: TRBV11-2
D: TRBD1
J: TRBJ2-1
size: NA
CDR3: CASSLRTGQNNEQFF
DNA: TGTGCCAGCAGCCTTCGAACGGGACAGAACAATGAGCAGTTCTTC

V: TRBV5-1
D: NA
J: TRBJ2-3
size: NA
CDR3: CARTKGDTQYF
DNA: TGCGCCAGGACCAAGGGGGATACGCAGTATTTT

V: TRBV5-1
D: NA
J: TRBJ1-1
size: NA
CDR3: CASSLASNTEAFF
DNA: TGCGCCAGCAGCTTGGCATCGAACACTGAAGCTTTCTTT

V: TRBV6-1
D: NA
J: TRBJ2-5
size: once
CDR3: CASMVGGYQETQYF
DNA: TGTGCCAGCATGGTAGGGGGATACCAAGAGACCCAGTACTTC

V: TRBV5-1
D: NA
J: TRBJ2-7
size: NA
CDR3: CASSPDRPPSSYEQYF
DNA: TGCGCCAGCAGCCCCGACAGGCCACCAAGCTCCTACGAGCAGTACTTC

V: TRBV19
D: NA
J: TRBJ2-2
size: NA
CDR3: CASSQARGSGTGELFF
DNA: TGTGCCAGTAGTCAAGCACGGGGGAGCGGCACCGGGGAGCTGTTTTTT

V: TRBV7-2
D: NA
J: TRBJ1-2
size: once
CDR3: CASSLGTGLAYGYTF
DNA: TGTGCCAGCAGCTTGGGTACAGGGTTGGCCTATGGCTACACCTTC

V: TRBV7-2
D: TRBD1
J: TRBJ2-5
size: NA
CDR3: CASSTDRGWETQYF
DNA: TGTGCCAGCAGCACCGACAGGGGTTGGGAGACCCAGTACTTC

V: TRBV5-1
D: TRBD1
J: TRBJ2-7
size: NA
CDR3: CASSVGQVSDEQYF
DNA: TGCGCCAGCAGCGTCGGACAGGTTAGCGACGAGCAGTACTTC

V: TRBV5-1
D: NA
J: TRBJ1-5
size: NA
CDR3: CASSRGAEQPQHF
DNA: TGCGCCAGCAGTAGAGGGGCGGAGCAGCCCCAGCATTTT

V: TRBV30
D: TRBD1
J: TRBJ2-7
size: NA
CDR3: CAWSAHGQGTVSEQYF
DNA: TGTGCCTGGAGTGCCCACGGACAGGGAACGGTCTCCGAGCAGTACTTC

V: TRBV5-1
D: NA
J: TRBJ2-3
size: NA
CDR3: CASSLGSTTDTQYF
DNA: TGCGCCAGCAGCCTTGGGAGCACCACAGATACGCAGTATTTT

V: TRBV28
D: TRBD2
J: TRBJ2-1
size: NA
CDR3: CASSFPRGGDNEQFF
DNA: TGTGCCAGCAGTTTCCCCCGGGGGGGGGACAATGAGCAGTTCTTC

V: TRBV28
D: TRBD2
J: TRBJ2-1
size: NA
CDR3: CASVLAGGTYNEQFF
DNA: TGTGCCAGCGTCCTAGCGGGAGGGACCTACAATGAGCAGTTCTTC

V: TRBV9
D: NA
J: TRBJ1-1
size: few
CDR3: CASSVAENTEAFF
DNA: TGTGCCAGCAGCGTGGCAGAGAACACTGAAGCTTTCTTT

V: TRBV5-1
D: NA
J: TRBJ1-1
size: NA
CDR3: CASSPRSGMNTEAFF
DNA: TGCGCCAGCAGCCCTAGGTCGGGCATGAACACTGAAGCTTTCTTT

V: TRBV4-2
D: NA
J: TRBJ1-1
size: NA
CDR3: CASSQDREGWNTEAFF
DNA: TGTGCCAGCAGCCAAGATCGAGAAGGTTGGAACACTGAAGCTTTCTTT

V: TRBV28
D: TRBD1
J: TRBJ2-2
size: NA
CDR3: CASRPTGTGGTGELFF
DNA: TGTGCCAGCAGACCGACCGGGACAGGGGGAACCGGGGAGCTGTTTTTT

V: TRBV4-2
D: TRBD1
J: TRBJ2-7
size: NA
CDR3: CASSQTTGTGYEQYF
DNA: TGTGCCAGCAGCCAGACGACAGGGACAGGATACGAGCAGTACTTC

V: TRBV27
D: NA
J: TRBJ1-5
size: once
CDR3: CASSSTSGGRYSNQPQHF
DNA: TGTGCCAGCAGTTCCACTTCCGGGGGGAGATATAGCAATCAGCCCCAGCATTTT

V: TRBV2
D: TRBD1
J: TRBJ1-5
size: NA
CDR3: CASCPQGGNQPQHF
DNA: TGTGCCAGCTGCCCCCAGGGGGGCAATCAGCCCCAGCATTTT

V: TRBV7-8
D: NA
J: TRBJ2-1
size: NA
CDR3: CASSLRGTDYNEQFF
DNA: TGTGCCAGCAGCTTGCGCGGGACAGACTACAATGAGCAGTTCTTC

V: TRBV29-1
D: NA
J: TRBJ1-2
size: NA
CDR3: CSVPASIRPDRSNYGYTF
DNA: TGCAGCGTCCCCGCGAGTATCCGCCCGGACAGATCTAACTATGGCTACACCTTC

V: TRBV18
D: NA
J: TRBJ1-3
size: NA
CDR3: CASSPPGQGSSGNTIYF
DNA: TGTGCCAGCTCACCACCGGGGCAGGGAAGCTCTGGAAACACCATATATTTT

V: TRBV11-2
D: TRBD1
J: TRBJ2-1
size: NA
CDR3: CASSLLGTGTYNEQFF
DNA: TGTGCCAGCAGCTTGCTCGGGACAGGCACTTACAATGAGCAGTTCTTC

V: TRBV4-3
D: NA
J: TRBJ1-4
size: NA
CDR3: CASSQEATDNEKLFF
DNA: TGCGCCAGCAGCCAAGAAGCGACAGACAATGAAAAACTGTTTTTT

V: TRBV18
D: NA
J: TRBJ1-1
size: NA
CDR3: CVSSPTVGTEAFF
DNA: TGTGTCAGCTCACCAACAGTTGGCACTGAAGCTTTCTTT

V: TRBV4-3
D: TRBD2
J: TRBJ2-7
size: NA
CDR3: CASSQDYSSGTYEQYF
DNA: TGCGCCAGCAGCCAAGATTATTCTAGCGGAACCTACGAGCAGTACTTC

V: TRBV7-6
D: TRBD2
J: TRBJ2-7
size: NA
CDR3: CASSLRLAGEQYF
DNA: TGTGCCAGCAGCTTGCGACTAGCGGGCGAGCAGTACTTC

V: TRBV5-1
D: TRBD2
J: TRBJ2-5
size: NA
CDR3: CASSLRAGREQETQYF
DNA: TGCGCCAGCAGCTTGAGGGCCGGGAGGGAACAAGAGACCCAGTACTTC